The clone carrying this T cell receptor beta chain was recorded at least ten times. This specimen belongs to a study of molecular identifiers for immune sequencing clone quantification. Trimming pared 0 bases from V and 3 bases from J, leaving 8 bases between. The CDR3 runs to 13 residues. In germline, CDR1 is DFQATT, CDR2 SNEGSKA (reference sequence). Each CDR3 protein gets one entry after TCRdb re-called the PCR reads with MiXCR. The top ten clones hold 0.78% of a sample with approximately 630,000 distinct CDR3 sequences, 25% of them seen once. Sequenced material: naive CD8+ T cells from blood, with Jurkat cell RNA spiked in. Subset meaning: FACS-sorted CD8+CD4-CCR7+CD45RA+ naive T cells. The receptor was isolated from a human donor in good health. Some libraries in this study had Jurkat cell RNA spiked in. The chain joins TRBV20-1 to TRBJ1-1; no clear D. CDR3: CSAREAGYTEAFF. In DNA, the CDR3 is TGCAGTGCTAGAGAGGCGGGATACACTGAAGCTTTCTTT.